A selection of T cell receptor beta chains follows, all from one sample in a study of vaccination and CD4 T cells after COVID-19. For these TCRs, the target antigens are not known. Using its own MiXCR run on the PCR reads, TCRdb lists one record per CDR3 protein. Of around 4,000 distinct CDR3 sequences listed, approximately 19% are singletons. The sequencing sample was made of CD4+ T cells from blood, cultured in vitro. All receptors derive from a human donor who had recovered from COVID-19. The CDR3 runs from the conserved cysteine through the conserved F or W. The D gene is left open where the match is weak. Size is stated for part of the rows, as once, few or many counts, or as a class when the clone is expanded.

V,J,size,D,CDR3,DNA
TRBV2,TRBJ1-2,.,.,CASKRAVTNYGYTF,TGTGCCAGCAAACGGGCGGTAACTAACTATGGCTACACCTTC
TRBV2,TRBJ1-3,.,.,CASKLEQGPFGNTIYF,TGTGCCAGCAAGCTGGAACAGGGACCGTTCGGAAACACCATATATTTT
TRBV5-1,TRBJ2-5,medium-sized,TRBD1,CASSLPTGNGQETQYF,TGCGCCAGCAGCCTCCCGACAGGGAATGGACAAGAGACCCAGTACTTC
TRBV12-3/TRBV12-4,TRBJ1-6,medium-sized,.,CASSSSGSNSPLHF,TGTGCCAGCAGTTCATCGGGGTCTAATTCACCCCTCCACTTT
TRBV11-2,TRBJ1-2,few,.,CASNPGAVNYGYTF,TGTGCCAGCAATCCAGGGGCTGTTAACTATGGCTACACCTTC
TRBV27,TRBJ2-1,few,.,CASRLGGSSYNEQFF,TGTGCCAGCAGGTTGGGCGGCAGCTCCTACAATGAGCAGTTCTTC
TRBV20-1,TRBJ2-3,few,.,CSPQVTDTQYF,TGCAGTCCGCAGGTCACAGATACGCAGTATTTT
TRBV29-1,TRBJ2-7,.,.,CSVPNAGRTEQYF,TGCAGCGTACCCAACGCGGGGCGGACCGAGCAGTACTTC
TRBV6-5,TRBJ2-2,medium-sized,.,CASSWSIRELFF,TGTGCCAGCAGTTGGTCTATCCGGGAGCTGTTTTTT
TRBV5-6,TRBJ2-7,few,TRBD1,CASSLGQGVSEQYF,TGTGCCAGCAGCTTGGGACAGGGGGTGTCCGAGCAGTACTTC
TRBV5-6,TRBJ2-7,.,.,CASSLGTIGYEQYF,TGTGCCAGCAGCTTGGGTACGATAGGCTACGAGCAGTACTTC
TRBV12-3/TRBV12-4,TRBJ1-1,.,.,CASSHGGNTEAFF,TGTGCCAGCTCTCACGGGGGGAACACTGAAGCTTTCTTT
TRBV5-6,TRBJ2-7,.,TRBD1,CASSLRQGNEQYF,TGTGCCAGCAGCCTACGACAGGGGAACGAGCAGTACTTC
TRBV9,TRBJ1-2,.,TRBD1,CASSVEGAMNYGYTF,TGTGCCAGCAGCGTCGAGGGGGCAATGAACTATGGCTACACCTTC
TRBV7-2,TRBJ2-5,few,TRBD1,CASLSQGQGNGETQYF,TGTGCCAGCTTATCGCAGGGACAGGGAAACGGAGAGACCCAGTACTTC
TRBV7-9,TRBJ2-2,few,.,CASSLVGKQATNTGELFF,TGTGCCAGCAGCTTAGTCGGTAAGCAGGCTACTAACACCGGGGAGCTGTTTTTT
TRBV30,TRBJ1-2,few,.,CAWSLNPWKGYTF,TGTGCCTGGAGCCTCAACCCCTGGAAGGGCTACACCTTC
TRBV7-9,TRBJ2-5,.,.,CVSSLATGQETQYF,TGTGTCAGCAGCTTAGCGACAGGTCAAGAGACCCAGTACTTC
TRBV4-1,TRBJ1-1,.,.,CASSPRQNTEAFF,TGCGCCAGCAGCCCTCGACAGAACACTGAAGCTTTCTTT
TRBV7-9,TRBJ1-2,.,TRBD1,CASSLDGQGGYYGYTF,TGTGCCAGCAGCTTAGATGGACAGGGTGGTTACTATGGCTACACCTTC